The clone carrying this T cell receptor beta chain has only one observation. Original processing methods: It was from reference gene primer amplification that nucleated cell counts were estimated. Using immunoSEQ multiplex PCR, the repertoire was profiled, and TCRdb retains in-frame clones only, with some absent. V and J calls and clone size follow that table, whereas D and trimming were derived from the DNA. Seen here are around 370,000 clones, 88% observed once, and the top ten hold about 7%. CDR1 is PRHDT, CDR2 FYEKMQ, per germline (reference sequence). The trim removed 4 bases at V and 3 bases at J, leaving 9 bases unmatched. The CDR3 extends over 16 amino acids. This entry belongs to a study of blood T cell repertoires in COVID-19. About the study: Specimens from acute and convalescent COVID-19 originated in the United States, Italy and Spain.

The clonotype was recovered from a woman aged 70-85 years with COVID-19, enrolled during active disease. The sample comprised peripheral blood. The V call is TRBV13, the J call TRBJ2-3, with 8 nucleotides matching TRBD1. The CDR3: CASSSTQGARTDTQYF. The CDR3 DNA reads as TGTGCCAGCAGCTCGACCCAGGGGGCGAGGACAGATACGCAGTATTTT.